This T cell receptor (beta chain) was identified in a study of blood T cells in healthy people across ages (dated by TCRdb to the mid-2010s). Study-level background: In model experiments, roughly one uniquely barcoded TCR beta cDNA molecule per two T cells was captured by template switching. To avoid experimental bias, donors of different ages were randomly spread across the sequencing lanes. The study analyzed two additional independent replicas of 1 million unique cDNA reads from the same blood draw for two donors, one aged 18 to 30 and one aged 80 or older. The donors were divided into four age groups: young (average about 16 years), middle-aged (around 37), aged (approximately 64) and long-lived (roughly 82). To track age-related changes in TCR beta repertoire diversity, the study relied on deep sequencing normalized with unique cDNA molecular identifiers. Study-wide conclusions, independent of this receptor: The long-lived group showed more naive CD4+ T cells, fewer expanded clones and increased TCR diversity than the aged group, suggesting age selection. Observed TCR beta diversity per million T cells fell roughly linearly with age, and a significant reduction was already apparent by age about 36. Bulk unsorted PBMC profiling prevented conclusive comparison of naive and antigen-experienced compartments. The CMV infection status of donors was not known, potentially confounding age-related changes in expanded clonotypes. There was a strong correlation between observed TCR beta diversity and the percentage of naive T cells measured by flow cytometry. Estimates of total diversity from one million sequenced T cells were regarded as lower bounds and underestimates.

Receptor libraries were prepared by 5' RACE. Data came from an Illumina HiSeq 2500. A second 7 to 11 cycle PCR used a sample-barcoded 5' primer and a J-beta primer mix. A unique molecular identifier was introduced onto each TCR beta cDNA molecule by a template-switch 5' adaptor carrying 12 random nucleotides. Each sample yielded at least 2.5 million CDR3-containing paired-end reads. The Mint cDNA synthesis kit, primed by a TRBC-specific oligonucleotide, was used to synthesize first-strand cDNA from all RNA. Following uracil-DNA glycosylase treatment, a first 18-cycle PCR with universal primers M1SS and BC2_uni_R was performed on all cDNA. For the original study's pipeline: For normalization, 1 million high-quality reads, each with a distinct molecular identifier, were randomly selected from each sample. Instead of being binned into consensus sequences, reads that shared molecular identifiers were thrown out. CDR3 identification, clonotype clustering and error correction used MiTCR with a Q25 quality threshold and the strictest error-elimination algorithm. Lower-bound total TCR beta diversity was estimated with a nonparametric unseen species model using Euler transformation. TCRdb reanalyzed the raw reads on its own, using fastp at Q25 for trimming and MiXCR for clone calling, and kept in-frame beta chains. Here each entry gathers all rows of one CDR3 protein and keeps the most common genes and DNA. These V and J calls derive from TCRdb rather than the authors' analysis. In this sample the table shows 270,000 or so distinct CDR3 sequences, 25% to 30% of which occur a single time. In total, the top ten clones hold 29% of the sample.

Details on this clonotype: Its antigen is not yet known. Base qualities were left out, and no much larger clone turns up one base away.

Donors were 39 systemically healthy Caucasian individuals from Russia aged roughly 6 to 100 years. Each donor gave about 9.7 milliliters of peripheral blood, drawn into EDTA-treated Vacutainer tubes. PBMCs were isolated by Ficoll-Paque density-gradient centrifugation, with at least 7 million obtained per sample. Trizol reagent was used to extract total RNA from the PBMCs, yielding at least 6 micrograms per sample. Naive CD45RAhigh/CD27high T cell percentages were measured by flow cytometry on a PBMC aliquot from every donor. At the junction V is shortened by 5 bases and J by 0 bases, with 7 bases in between. The germline V gene (reference sequence) sets CDR1 to SEHNR and CDR2 to FQNEAQ. The CDR3, cysteine through phenylalanine, is 14 amino acids long. Only the CDR3 portion is preserved as DNA: 42 bases, with reading frame beginning at the first base.

The sample comprised blood. The sequence is built from TRBV7-9 and TRBJ2-2, with no D gene named confidently. This receptor was taken from a woman between 65 and 79 years old in good health. The CDR3 has the sequence CASSPSSNTGELFF. The DNA is as follows: TGTGCCAGCAGCCCCTCTTCGAACACCGGGGAGCTGTTTTTT.